Listed here is a single T cell receptor (beta chain). This specimen comes from a study of shared T cell receptors in the human thymus. Sequencing was performed with immunoSEQ multiplex PCR; in TCRdb, only in-frame clones are kept and a portion is missing. The sample consists of hundreds of thousands of clones, approximately 85% of them appearing once. Germline V lookup: CDR1 MNHNY, CDR2 SVGAGI (reference sequence). This CDR3 region has 11 residues. Deletions cut 6 bases from V and 4 bases from J, with 6 bases between. In addition, the sample was reused for a study of human thymus T cells. That study adds: Donation was from healthy Finnish infants who were having corrective surgery that addressed congenital heart defects. It was from resections taken during corrective heart surgery that the thymus tissue came. Apparent skewing of V and J gene usage characterized both thymic and blood repertoires. Related studies found that unrelated individuals share highly overlapping thymic repertoires.

Sequencing was done on a sample of thymocytes. The gene calls are TRBV6-6 and TRBJ2-5, with D unresolved. The receptor's source is a girl under three years old with a congenital heart defect. CDR3 loop: CASRVGETQYF. The DNA of the CDR3 is TGTGCCAGCAGGGTCGGAGAGACCCAGTACTTC.